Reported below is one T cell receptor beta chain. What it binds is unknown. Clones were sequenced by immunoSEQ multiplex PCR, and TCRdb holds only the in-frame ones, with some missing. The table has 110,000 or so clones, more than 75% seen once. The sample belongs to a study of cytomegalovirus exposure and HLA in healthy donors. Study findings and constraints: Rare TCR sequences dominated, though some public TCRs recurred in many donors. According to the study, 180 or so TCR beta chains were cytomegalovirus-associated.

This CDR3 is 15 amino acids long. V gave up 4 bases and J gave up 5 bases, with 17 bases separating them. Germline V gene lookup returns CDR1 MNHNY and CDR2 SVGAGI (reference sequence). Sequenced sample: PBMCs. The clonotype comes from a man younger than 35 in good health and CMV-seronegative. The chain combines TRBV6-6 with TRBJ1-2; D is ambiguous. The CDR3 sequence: CASSSPRGYTYGYTF. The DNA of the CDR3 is TGTGCCAGCAGTTCCCCTCGGGGATATACGTATGGCTACACCTTC.